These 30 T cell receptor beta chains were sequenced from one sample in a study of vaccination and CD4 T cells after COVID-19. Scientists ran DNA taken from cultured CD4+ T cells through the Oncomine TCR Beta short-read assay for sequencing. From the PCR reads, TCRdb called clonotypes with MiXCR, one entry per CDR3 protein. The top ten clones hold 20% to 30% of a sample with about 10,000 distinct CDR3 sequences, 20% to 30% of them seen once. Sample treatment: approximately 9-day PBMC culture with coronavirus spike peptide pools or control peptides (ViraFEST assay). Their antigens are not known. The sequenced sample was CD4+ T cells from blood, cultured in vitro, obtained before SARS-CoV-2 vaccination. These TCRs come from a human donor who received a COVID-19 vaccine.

The CDR3: CASSTQGAYTGELFF. CDR3 nucleotide sequence: TGTGCCAGTAGTACGCAGGGGGCGTACACCGGGGAGCTGTTTTTT. V and J are TRBV19 and TRBJ2-2; 8 bases line up with TRBD1. With V trimmed by 4 bases and J by 3 bases, 4 bases remained unmatched. The CDR3 totals 15 residues. The germline V gene has CDR1 LNHDA and CDR2 SQIVND (reference sequence).

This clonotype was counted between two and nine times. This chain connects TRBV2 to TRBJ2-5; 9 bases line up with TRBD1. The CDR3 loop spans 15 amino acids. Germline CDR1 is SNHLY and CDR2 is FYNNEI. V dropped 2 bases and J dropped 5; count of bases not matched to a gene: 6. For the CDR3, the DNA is TGTGCCAGCAGTGAACGGGACAGGGTGGGGGAGACCCAGTACTTC. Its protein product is CASSERDRVGETQYF.

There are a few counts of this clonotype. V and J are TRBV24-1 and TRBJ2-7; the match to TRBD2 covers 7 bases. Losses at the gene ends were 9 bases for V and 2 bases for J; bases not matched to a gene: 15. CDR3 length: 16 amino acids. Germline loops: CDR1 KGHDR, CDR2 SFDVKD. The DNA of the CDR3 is TGTGCCACCGCTGTGCAGGGAGGGTATGAAGCCTACGAGCAGTACTTC. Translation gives CATAVQGGYEAYEQYF.

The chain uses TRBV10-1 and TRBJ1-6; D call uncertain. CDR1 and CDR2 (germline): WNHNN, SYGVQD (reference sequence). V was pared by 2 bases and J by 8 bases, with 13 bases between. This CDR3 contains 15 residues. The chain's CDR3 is CASSEGWGVDSPLHF. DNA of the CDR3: TGCGCCAGCAGTGAGGGATGGGGTGTGGATTCACCCCTCCACTTT.

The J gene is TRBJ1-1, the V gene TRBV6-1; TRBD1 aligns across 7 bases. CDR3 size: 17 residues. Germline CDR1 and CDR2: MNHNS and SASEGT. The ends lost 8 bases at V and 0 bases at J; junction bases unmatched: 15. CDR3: CASPWPGGGDMNTEAFF. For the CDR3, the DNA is TGTGCCAGCCCATGGCCAGGGGGGGGCGACATGAACACTGAAGCTTTCTTT.

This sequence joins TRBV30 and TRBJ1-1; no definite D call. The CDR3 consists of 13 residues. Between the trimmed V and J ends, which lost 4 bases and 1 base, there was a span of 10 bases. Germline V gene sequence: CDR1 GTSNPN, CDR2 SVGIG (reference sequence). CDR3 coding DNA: TGTGCCTGGACCGGGCGGGGGAACACTGAAGCTTTCTTT. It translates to CAWTGRGNTEAFF.

The CDR3 loop reads CASSLAVPQGGETQYF. As DNA, the CDR3 is TGTGCCAGCAGCTTAGCGGTCCCCCAGGGCGGCGAGACCCAGTACTTC. The chain links TRBV11-3 to TRBJ2-5; perhaps TRBD1 as D (5 bases). The germline gives CDR1 SGHNT, CDR2 YENEEA. Trimming removed 1 base from V and 5 bases from J, with 17 bases in between. The CDR3 runs 16 residues.

The CDR3 DNA is TGTGCCAGCAGGAACGACCCCTTTGCGGGGGGCCAGGATACGCAGTATTTT. Its protein product is CASRNDPFAGGQDTQYF. The chain carries TRBV27 and TRBJ2-3, with 8 bases identical to TRBD2. V lost 6 bases, J lost 6 bases, and 17 bases stayed unmatched. CDR3 length equals 17 residues. The germline V gene encodes CDR1 MNHEY and CDR2 SMNVEV (reference sequence).

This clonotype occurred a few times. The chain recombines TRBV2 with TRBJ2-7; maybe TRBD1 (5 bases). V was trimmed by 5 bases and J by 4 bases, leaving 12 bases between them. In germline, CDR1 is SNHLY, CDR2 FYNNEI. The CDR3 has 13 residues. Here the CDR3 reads CASSTSQGYEQYF. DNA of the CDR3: TGTGCCAGCAGTACGAGTCAGGGATACGAGCAGTACTTC.

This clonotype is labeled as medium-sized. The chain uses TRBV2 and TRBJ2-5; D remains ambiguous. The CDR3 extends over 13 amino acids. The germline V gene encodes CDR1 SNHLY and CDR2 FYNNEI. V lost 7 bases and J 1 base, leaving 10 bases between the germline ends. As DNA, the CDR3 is TGTGCCAGCAATAGACTGCCCCAAGAGACCCAGTACTTC. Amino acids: CASNRLPQETQYF.

The CDR3 DNA is TGTGCCAGCAGTGAACGGCGGCAGGGGAGGCCCCAGTCTGGAAACACCATATATTTT. It is translated as CASSERRQGRPQSGNTIYF. The chain recombines TRBV2 with TRBJ1-3, with D possibly being TRBD1 (6 bases). Germline-derived CDR1 and CDR2 are SNHLY and FYNNEI. The CDR3 extends over 19 amino acids. Trimming took off 2 bases at V and 1 base at J, with 21 bases between the two ends.

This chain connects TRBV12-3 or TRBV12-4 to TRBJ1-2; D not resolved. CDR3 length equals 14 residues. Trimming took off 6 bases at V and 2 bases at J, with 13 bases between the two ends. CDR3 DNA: TGTGCCAGCAGCCCCCGGCTCCTAAACTATGGCTACACCTTC. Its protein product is CASSPRLLNYGYTF.

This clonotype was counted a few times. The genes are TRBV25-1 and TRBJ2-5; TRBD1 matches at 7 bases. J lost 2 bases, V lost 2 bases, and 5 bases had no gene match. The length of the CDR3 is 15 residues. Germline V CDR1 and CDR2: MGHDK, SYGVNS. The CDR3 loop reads CASSEPGGSQETQYF. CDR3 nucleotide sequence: TGTGCCAGCAGTGAACCAGGGGGTTCTCAAGAGACCCAGTACTTC.

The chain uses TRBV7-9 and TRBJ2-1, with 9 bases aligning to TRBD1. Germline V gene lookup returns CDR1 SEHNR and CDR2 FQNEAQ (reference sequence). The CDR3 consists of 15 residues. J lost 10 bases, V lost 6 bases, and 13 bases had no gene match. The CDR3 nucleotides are TGTGCCAGCAGAAGTGACAGGGGGATCTCCGAGGAGCAGTTCTTC. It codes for CASRSDRGISEEQFF.

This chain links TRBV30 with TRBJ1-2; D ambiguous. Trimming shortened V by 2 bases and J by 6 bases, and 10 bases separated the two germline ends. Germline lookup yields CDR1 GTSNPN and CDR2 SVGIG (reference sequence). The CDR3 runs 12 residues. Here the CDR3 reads CAWSPGSDGYTF. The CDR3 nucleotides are TGTGCCTGGAGTCCGGGGTCAGATGGCTACACCTTC.

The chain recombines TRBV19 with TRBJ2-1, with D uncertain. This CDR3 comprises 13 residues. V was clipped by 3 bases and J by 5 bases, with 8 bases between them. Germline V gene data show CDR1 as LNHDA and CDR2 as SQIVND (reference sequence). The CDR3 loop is CASSMGRHNEQFF. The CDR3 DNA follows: TGTGCCAGTAGTATGGGCAGACACAATGAGCAGTTCTTC.

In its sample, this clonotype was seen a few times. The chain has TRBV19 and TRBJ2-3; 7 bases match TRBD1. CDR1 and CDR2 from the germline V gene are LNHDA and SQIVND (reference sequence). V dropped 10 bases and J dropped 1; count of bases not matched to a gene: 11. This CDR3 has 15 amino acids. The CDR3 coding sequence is TGTGCCACCACGGAAAGGGGGCGCGGCACAGATACGCAGTATTTT. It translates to CATTERGRGTDTQYF.

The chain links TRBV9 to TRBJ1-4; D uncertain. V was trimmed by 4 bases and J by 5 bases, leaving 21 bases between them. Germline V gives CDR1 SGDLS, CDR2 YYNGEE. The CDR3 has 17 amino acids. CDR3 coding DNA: TGTGCCAGCAGCAGACCGTCCGCTGAGAGAGGGAATGAAAAACTGTTTTTT. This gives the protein CASSRPSAERGNEKLFF.

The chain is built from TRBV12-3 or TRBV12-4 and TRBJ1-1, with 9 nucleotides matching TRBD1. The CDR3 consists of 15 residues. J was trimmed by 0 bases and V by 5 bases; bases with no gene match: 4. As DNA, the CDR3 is TGTGCCAGCAGTCCATGGACAGGGGTGAACACTGAAGCTTTCTTT. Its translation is CASSPWTGVNTEAFF.

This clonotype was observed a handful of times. The CDR3 bases are TGCAGTGCTAGGTCCGGGGCCTATAATTCACCCCTCCACTTT. Translated, it gives CSARSGAYNSPLHF. This chain connects TRBV20-1 to TRBJ1-6; D not certain. CDR3 length equals 14 residues. V was clipped by 3 bases and J by 2 bases, with 8 bases between them. Looked up from germline, CDR1 is DFQATT and CDR2 is SNEGSKA (reference sequence).

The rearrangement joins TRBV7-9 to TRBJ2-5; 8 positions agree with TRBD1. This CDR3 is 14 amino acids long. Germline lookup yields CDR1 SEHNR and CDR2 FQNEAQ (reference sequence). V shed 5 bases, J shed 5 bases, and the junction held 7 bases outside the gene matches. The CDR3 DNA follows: TGTGCCAGCAGCCCTAGGACAGGGCCGGAGACCCAGTACTTC. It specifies CASSPRTGPETQYF.

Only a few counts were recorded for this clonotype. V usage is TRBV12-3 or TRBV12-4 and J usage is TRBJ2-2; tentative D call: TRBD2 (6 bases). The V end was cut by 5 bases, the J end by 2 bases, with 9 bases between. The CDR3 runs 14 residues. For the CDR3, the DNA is TGTGCCAGCAGTATAGGACTAAACACCGGGGAGCTGTTTTTT. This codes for CASSIGLNTGELFF.

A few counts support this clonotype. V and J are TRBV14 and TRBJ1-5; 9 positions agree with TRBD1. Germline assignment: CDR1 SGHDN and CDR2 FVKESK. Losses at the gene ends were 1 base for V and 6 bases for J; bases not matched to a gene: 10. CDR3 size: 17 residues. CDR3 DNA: TGTGCCAGCAGCCAAGGCGCGGGACAGGGAATTGGTCAGCCCCAGCATTTT. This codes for CASSQGAGQGIGQPQHF.

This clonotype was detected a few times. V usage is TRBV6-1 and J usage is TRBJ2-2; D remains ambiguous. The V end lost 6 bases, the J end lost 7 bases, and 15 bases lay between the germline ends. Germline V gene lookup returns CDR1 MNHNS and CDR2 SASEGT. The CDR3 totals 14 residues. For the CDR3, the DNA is TGTGCCAGCAGCCGAAGTTACCAGGACGGGGAGCTGTTTTTT. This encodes CASSRSYQDGELFF.

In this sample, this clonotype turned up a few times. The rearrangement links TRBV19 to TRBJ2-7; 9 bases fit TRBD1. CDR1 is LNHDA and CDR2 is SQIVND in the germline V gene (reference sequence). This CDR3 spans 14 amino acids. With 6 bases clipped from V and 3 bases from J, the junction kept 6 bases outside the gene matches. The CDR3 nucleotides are TGTGCCAGTAGGAGGGGACAGGGTAACTACGAGCAGTACTTC. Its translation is CASRRGQGNYEQYF. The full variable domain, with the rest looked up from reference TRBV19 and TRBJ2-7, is DGGITQSPKYLFRKEGQNVTLSCEQNLNHDAMYWYRQDPGQGLRLIYYSQIVNDFQKGDIAEGYSVSREKKESFPLTVTSAQKNPTAFYLCASRRGQGNYEQYFGPGTRLTVT.

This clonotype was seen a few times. CDR3 loop: CASSPYATGEDGYTF. In DNA form, the CDR3 reads TGTGCCAGCTCACCTTATGCGACAGGTGAGGATGGCTACACCTTC. The chain employs TRBV18 and TRBJ1-2, with a weak D call TRBD1 (6 bases). Germline V gene lookup returns CDR1 KGHSH and CDR2 LQKENI. With 3 bases removed from V and 6 bases from J, the gap between germline ends came to 17 bases. There are 15 residues in the CDR3.

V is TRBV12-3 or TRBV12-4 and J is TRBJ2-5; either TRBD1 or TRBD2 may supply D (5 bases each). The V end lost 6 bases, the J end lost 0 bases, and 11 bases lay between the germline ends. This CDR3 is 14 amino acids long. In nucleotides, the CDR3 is TGTGCCAGCAGGACTGGGACCAACCAAGAGACCCAGTACTTC. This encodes CASRTGTNQETQYF.

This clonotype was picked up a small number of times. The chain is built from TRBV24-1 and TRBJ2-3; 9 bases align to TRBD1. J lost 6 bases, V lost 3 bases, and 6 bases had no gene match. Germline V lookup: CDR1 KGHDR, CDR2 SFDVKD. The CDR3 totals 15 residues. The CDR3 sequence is CATSDPGQGTDTQYF. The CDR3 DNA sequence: TGTGCCACCAGTGATCCGGGACAGGGAACCGATACGCAGTATTTT.

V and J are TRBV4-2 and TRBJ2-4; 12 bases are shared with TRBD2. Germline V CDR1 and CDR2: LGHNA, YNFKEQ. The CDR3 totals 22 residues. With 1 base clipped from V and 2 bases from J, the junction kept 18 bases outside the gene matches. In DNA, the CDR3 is TGTGCCAGCAGCCAAGGCCCGAACCTACTAGCGGGGGGCTCCCGACCCAAAAACATTCAGTACTTC. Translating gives CASSQGPNLLAGGSRPKNIQYF.

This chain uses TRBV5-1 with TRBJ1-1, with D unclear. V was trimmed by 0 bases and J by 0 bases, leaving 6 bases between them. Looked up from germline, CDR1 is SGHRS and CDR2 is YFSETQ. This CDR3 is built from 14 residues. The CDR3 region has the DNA TGCGCCAGCAGCTTGGTTCGGATGAACACTGAAGCTTTCTTT. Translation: CASSLVRMNTEAFF.